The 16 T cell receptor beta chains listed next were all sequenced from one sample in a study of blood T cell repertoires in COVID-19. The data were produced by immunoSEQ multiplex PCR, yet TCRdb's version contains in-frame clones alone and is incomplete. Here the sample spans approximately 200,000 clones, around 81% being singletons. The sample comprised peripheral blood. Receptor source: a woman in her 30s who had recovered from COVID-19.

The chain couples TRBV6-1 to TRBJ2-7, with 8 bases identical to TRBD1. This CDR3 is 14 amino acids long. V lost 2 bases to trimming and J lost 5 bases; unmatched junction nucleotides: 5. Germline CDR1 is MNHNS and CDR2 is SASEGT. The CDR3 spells CASSEWQGANEQYF. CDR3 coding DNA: TGTGCCAGCAGTGAATGGCAGGGGGCAAACGAGCAGTACTTC.

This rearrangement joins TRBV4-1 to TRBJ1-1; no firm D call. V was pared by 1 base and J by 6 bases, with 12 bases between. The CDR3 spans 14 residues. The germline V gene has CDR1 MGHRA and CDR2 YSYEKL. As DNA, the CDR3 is TGCGCCAGCAGCCAAGCCCGGTACCAGGCTGAAGCTTTCTTT. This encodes CASSQARYQAEAFF.

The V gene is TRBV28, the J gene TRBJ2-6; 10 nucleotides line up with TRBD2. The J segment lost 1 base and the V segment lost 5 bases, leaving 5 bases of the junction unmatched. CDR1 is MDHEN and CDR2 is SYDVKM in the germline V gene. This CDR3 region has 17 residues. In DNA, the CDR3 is TGTGCCAGCAGTATACTAGCGGGATCGTCTGGGGCCAACGTCCTGACTTTC. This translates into CASSILAGSSGANVLTF.

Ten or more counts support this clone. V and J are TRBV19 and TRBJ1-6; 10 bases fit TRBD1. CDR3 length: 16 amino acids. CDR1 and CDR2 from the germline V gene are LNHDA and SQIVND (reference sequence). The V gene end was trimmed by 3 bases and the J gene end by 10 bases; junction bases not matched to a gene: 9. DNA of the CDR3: TGTGCCAGTAGTATTCGACCGGGACAGGGGAGGTCACCCCTCCACTTT. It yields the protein CASSIRPGQGRSPLHF.

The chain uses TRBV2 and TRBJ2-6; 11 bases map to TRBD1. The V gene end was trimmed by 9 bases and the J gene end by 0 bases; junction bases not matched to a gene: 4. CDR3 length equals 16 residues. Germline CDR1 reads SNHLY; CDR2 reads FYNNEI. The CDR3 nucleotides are TGTGCCAGAATCGGACAGGGGGCCTCTGGGGCCAACGTCCTGACTTTC. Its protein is CARIGQGASGANVLTF.

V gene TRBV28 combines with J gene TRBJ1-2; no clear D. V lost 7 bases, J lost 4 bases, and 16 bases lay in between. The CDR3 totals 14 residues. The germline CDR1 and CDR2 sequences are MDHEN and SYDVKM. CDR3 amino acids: CASTSAEATYGYTF. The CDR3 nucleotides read TGTGCCAGCACCTCGGCGGAGGCAACCTATGGCTACACCTTC.

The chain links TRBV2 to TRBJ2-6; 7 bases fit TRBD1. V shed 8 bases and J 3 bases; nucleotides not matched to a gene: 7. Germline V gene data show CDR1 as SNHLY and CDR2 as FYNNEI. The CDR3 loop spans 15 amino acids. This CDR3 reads CASGVDRVGANVLTF. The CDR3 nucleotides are TGTGCCAGCGGGGTCGACAGGGTTGGGGCCAACGTCCTGACTTTC.

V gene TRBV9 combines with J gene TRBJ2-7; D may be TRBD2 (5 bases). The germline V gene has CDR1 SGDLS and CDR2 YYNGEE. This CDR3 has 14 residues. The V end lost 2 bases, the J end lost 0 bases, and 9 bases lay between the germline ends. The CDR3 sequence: CASSVGLHSYEQYF. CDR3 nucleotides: TGTGCCAGCAGCGTTGGACTGCACTCCTACGAGCAGTACTTC.

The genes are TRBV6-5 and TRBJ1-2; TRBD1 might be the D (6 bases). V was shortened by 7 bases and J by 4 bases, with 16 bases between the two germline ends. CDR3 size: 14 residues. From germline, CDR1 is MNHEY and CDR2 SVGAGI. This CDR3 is CASTQQQGSYGYTF. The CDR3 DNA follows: TGTGCCAGCACCCAACAACAGGGTTCCTATGGCTACACCTTC.

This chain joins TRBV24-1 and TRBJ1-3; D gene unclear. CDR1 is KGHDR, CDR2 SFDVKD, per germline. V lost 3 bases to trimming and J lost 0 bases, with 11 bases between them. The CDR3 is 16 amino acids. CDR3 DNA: TGTGCCACCAGTGATCCTCAGGATTTCTCTGGAAACACCATATATTTT. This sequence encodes CATSDPQDFSGNTIYF.

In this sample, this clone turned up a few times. The CDR3 region has the DNA TGTGCCATCAGTGGGGGGGATCTGGGGGCTGAAGCTTTCTTT. The encoded protein is CAISGGDLGAEAFF. The V gene is TRBV10-3, the J gene TRBJ1-1; tentatively, D is TRBD1 (5 bases). V lost 4 bases and J 6 bases, leaving 15 bases between the germline ends. CDR1 ENHRY and CDR2 SYGVKD come from the germline V gene. The CDR3 is 14 residues long.

The CDR3 here is CASSSTGLSGGGNQETQYF. Written as DNA, the CDR3 is TGTGCCAGCAGTTCAACGGGACTCTCAGGAGGAGGTAACCAAGAGACCCAGTACTTC. This sequence joins TRBV27 and TRBJ2-5, with D possibly being TRBD2 (6 bases). The CDR3 is 19 residues long. The V gene's germline CDR1 is MNHEY and CDR2 SMNVEV (reference sequence). V lost 4 bases and J lost 0, with 24 bases in between.

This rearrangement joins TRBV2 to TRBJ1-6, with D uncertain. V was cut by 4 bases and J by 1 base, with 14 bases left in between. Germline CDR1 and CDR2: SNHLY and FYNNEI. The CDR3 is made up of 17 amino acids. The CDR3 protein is CASSAVKAGSYNSPLHF. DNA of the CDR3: TGTGCCAGCAGTGCTGTTAAGGCAGGTTCCTATAATTCACCCCTCCACTTT.

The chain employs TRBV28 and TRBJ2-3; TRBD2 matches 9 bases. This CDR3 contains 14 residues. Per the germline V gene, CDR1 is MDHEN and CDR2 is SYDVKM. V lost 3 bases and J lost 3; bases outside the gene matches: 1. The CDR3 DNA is TGTGCCAGCAGTTTTACTAGCGGGACAGATACGCAGTATTTT. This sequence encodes CASSFTSGTDTQYF.

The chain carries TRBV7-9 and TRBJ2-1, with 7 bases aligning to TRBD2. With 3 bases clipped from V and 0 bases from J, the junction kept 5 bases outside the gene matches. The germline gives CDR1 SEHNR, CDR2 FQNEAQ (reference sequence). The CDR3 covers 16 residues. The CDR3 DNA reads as TGTGCCAGCAGCTTCATAGCGGGTTCCTCCTACAATGAGCAGTTCTTC. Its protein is CASSFIAGSSYNEQFF.

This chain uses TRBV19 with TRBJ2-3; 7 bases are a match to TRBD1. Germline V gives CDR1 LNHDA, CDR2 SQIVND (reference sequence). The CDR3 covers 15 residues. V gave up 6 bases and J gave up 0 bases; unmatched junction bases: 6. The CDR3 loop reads CASSDRDTSTDTQYF. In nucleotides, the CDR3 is TGTGCCAGTAGCGACAGGGACACTAGCACAGATACGCAGTATTTT.